This TCR beta chain derives from a study of blood T cell repertoires in COVID-19. The germline V and J ends were trimmed by 3 bases and 2 bases, with 8 bases remaining between them. CDR3 length equals 14 residues. From germline, CDR1 is KGHSH and CDR2 LQKENI. Here immunoSEQ multiplex PCR was the method, and the copy in TCRdb shows in-frame clones only, minus some. This sample has over 150,000 clones, with roughly 78% found just once. This TCR was recovered from a man at least 80 years old with acute or convalescent COVID-19. Sequencing input: peripheral blood. The V gene is TRBV18, the J gene TRBJ1-5, with D unclear. Here the CDR3 reads CASSPQERNQPQHF. The CDR3 coding sequence is TGTGCCAGCTCACCGCAGGAACGCAATCAGCCCCAGCATTTT.